These 29 T cell receptor beta chains originate from one sample sequenced in a study of blood T cell repertoires in COVID-19. Using immunoSEQ multiplex PCR, the repertoire was profiled, and TCRdb retains in-frame clones only, with some absent. Of under 450,000 clones in the sample, less than 90% were seen once. Sequenced material: PBMCs or T cells enriched from blood (not recorded which). These receptors were taken from a woman aged 45-65 years who had recovered from COVID-19.

With regard to this clone: The same CDR3 can be traced to other DNA sequences in this sample. The chain has TRBV5-1 and TRBJ2-1; 8 positions agree with TRBD1. The CDR3 contains 15 residues. Trimming took 4 bases from V and 1 from J; bases not matched to a gene: 4. Germline values: CDR1 SGHRS, CDR2 YFSETQ. CDR3 residues: CASSLDRASYNEQFF. CDR3 bases: TGCGCCAGCAGCCTGGACAGGGCATCCTACAATGAGCAGTTCTTC.

This sequence joins TRBV2 and TRBJ1-6; D call uncertain. From germline, CDR1 is SNHLY and CDR2 FYNNEI. V dropped 6 bases and J dropped 6 bases, with 21 bases sitting between them. CDR3 length: 17 residues. The CDR3 bases are TGTGCCAGCAGGGGCAGGCGCTCACCGGCGGGTAATTCACCCCTCCACTTT. Its translation: CASRGRRSPAGNSPLHF. Filled out from reference TRBV2 and TRBJ1-6, the complete variable domain reads EPEVTQTPSHQVTQMGQEVILRCVPISNHLYFYWYRQILGQKVEFLVSFYNNEISEKSEIFDDQFSVERPDGSNFTLKIRSTKLEDSAMYFCASRGRRSPAGNSPLHFGNGTRLTVT.

The chain has TRBV27 and TRBJ2-7, with 9 bases identical to TRBD1. This CDR3 region has 15 residues. The V gene's germline CDR1 is MNHEY and CDR2 SMNVEV (reference sequence). V dropped 6 bases and J dropped 4; count of bases not matched to a gene: 10. The CDR3 sequence is CASRSLQQGAYEQYF. DNA of the CDR3: TGTGCCAGCAGGAGCTTACAACAGGGGGCGTACGAGCAGTACTTC.

This clone was seen only a few times. The chain employs TRBV2 and TRBJ1-4, with 11 bases lining up with TRBD1. This CDR3 contains 16 residues. Germline CDR1 reads SNHLY; CDR2 reads FYNNEI. V lost 5 bases, J lost 8 bases, and 10 bases stayed unmatched. The CDR3, as DNA: TGTGCCAGCAGTTCCGGGACAGGGGGATCTGTCGAAAAACTGTTTTTT. Translated, it gives CASSSGTGGSVEKLFF.

The V gene is TRBV11-3, the J gene TRBJ2-3; TRBD2 is a possible D gene (6 bases). Germline V gives CDR1 SGHNT, CDR2 YENEEA. This CDR3 comprises 14 residues. V lost 5 bases to trimming and J lost 5 bases, with 14 bases between them. As DNA, the CDR3 is TGTGCCAGCAGCGGCGGGACTTGGGGAGATACGCAGTATTTT. Amino acid sequence: CASSGGTWGDTQYF. Using reference TRBV11-3 and TRBJ2-3 for the parts outside the CDR3, the full variable domain is EAGVVQSPRYKIIEKKQPVAFWCNPISGHNTLYWYLQNLGQGPELLIRYENEEAVDDSQLPKDRFSAERLKGVDSTLKIQPAELGDSAVYLCASSGGTWGDTQYFGPGTRLTVL.

This chain joins TRBV2 and TRBJ1-1; 7 nucleotides line up with TRBD1. V trimming: 7 bases; J trimming: 0 bases; junction bases outside the gene matches: 11. CDR1 is SNHLY and CDR2 is FYNNEI in the germline V gene. The CDR3 has 16 residues. The CDR3 DNA sequence: TGTGCCAGCAAAGTCCGGGACAGCAGATTGAACACTGAAGCTTTCTTT. Residues: CASKVRDSRLNTEAFF.

This clone was detected only once. The V gene is TRBV7-3, the J gene TRBJ2-3; 7 nucleotides align to TRBD2. With 1 base clipped from V and 2 bases from J, the junction kept 12 bases outside the gene matches. CDR3 length equals 18 residues. Germline assignment: CDR1 SGHTA and CDR2 FQGTGA. The CDR3 nucleotides read TGTGCCAGCAGCTTAAGGGGAGGGCTAGCGTTAACCACAGATACGCAGTATTTT. Its protein product is CASSLRGGLALTTDTQYF.

The V gene is TRBV30, the J gene TRBJ1-2; D uncertain. Per the germline V gene, CDR1 is GTSNPN and CDR2 is SVGIG (reference sequence). Trimming stripped 4 bases from V and 7 bases from J, with 22 bases between. CDR3 size: 15 residues. The CDR3 sequence: CAWTLLEPPSGGYTF. In DNA form, the CDR3 reads TGTGCCTGGACCCTTCTGGAACCGCCGAGCGGTGGCTACACCTTC.

V usage is TRBV6-5 and J usage is TRBJ1-1; D not resolved. Germline lookup yields CDR1 MNHEY and CDR2 SVGAGI. This CDR3 has 15 amino acids. Trimming took 0 bases from V and 2 from J, leaving 10 bases between them. CDR3 loop: CASSYSTGSNTEAFF. The CDR3 DNA reads as TGTGCCAGCAGTTACTCTACGGGGTCAAACACTGAAGCTTTCTTT.

The chain joins TRBV19 to TRBJ1-1, with 7 bases aligning to TRBD1. This CDR3 region has 17 residues. The V and J ends lost 6 bases and 10 bases, in that order; junction bases with no gene match: 23. Germline V gene data show CDR1 as LNHDA and CDR2 as SQIVND (reference sequence). The CDR3 protein is CASRRSRGSGGGITAFF. DNA for the CDR3: TGTGCCAGTAGAAGGTCGAGGGGGTCAGGGGGAGGAATTACAGCTTTCTTT.

The chain combines TRBV6-2 or TRBV6-3 with TRBJ2-1; 8 nucleotides agree with TRBD1. CDR1 is MNHEY and CDR2 is SVGEGT in the germline V gene. The length of the CDR3 is 15 residues. V gave up 1 base and J gave up 3 bases; unmatched junction bases: 2. The CDR3 is CASSYLGTGYNEQFF. The CDR3 DNA is TGTGCCAGCAGTTACTTGGGGACAGGCTACAATGAGCAGTTCTTC.

The V gene is TRBV3-1 (or the pseudogene TRBV3-2), the J gene TRBJ1-1, with D perhaps TRBD1 (5 bases). The CDR3 sequence is 13 residues long. From germline, CDR1 is LGHDT and CDR2 YNNKEL (reference sequence). Trimming removed 4 bases from V and 3 bases from J, with 9 bases in between. The CDR3 sequence: CASSPRQYTEAFF. CDR3 nucleotides: TGTGCCAGCAGCCCAAGACAGTACACTGAAGCTTTCTTT.

This sequence joins TRBV7-9 and TRBJ2-1; TRBD2 matches at 7 bases. The germline gives CDR1 SEHNR, CDR2 FQNEAQ (reference sequence). With V trimmed by 5 bases and J by 5 bases, 21 bases remained unmatched. CDR3 size: 19 residues. CDR3: CASSDVRNRLAETDNEQFF. In DNA, the CDR3 is TGTGCCAGCAGCGACGTTCGCAATCGACTAGCAGAGACGGACAATGAGCAGTTCTTC.

The chain uses TRBV2 and TRBJ1-6; possible D gene TRBD1, 6 bases. Germline lookup yields CDR1 SNHLY and CDR2 FYNNEI. This CDR3 is 15 amino acids long. Trimming removed 6 bases from V and 9 bases from J, with 18 bases in between. CDR3 in amino acids: CASRLQGLKGSPLHF. CDR3 DNA: TGTGCCAGCAGATTACAGGGTCTTAAGGGTTCACCCCTCCACTTT.

The genes are TRBV9 and TRBJ2-7; a weak D match, TRBD1 (6 bases). Trimming shortened V by 1 base and J by 0 bases, and 11 bases separated the two germline ends. CDR1 SGDLS and CDR2 YYNGEE come from the germline V gene. The CDR3 is 15 residues long. Here the CDR3 DNA reads TGTGCCAGCAGCGTATCCCAGGACAGCTCCTACGAGCAGTACTTC. Translating gives CASSVSQDSSYEQYF.

The chain is built from TRBV15 and TRBJ1-2; 8 positions match TRBD1. The CDR3 consists of 16 residues. The J segment lost 7 bases and the V segment lost 5 bases, leaving 15 bases of the junction unmatched. Germline V CDR1 and CDR2: LNHNV, YYDKDF (reference sequence). The CDR3 sequence is CATSLDLYRGSGGYTF. In DNA form, the CDR3 reads TGTGCCACCAGCTTGGACCTTTACAGGGGGTCGGGTGGCTACACCTTC.

This chain uses TRBV19 with TRBJ1-2; 10 bases agree with TRBD1. The CDR3 has 16 residues. From germline, CDR1 is LNHDA and CDR2 SQIVND (reference sequence). V shed 6 bases, J shed 4 bases, and the junction held 11 bases outside the gene matches. The CDR3 DNA reads as TGTGCCAGTAGAGCCAATCGACAGGGGGCTGGCTATGGCTACACCTTC. Its protein product is CASRANRQGAGYGYTF. Filled out from reference TRBV19 and TRBJ1-2, the complete variable domain reads DGGITQSPKYLFRKEGQNVTLSCEQNLNHDAMYWYRQDPGQGLRLIYYSQIVNDFQKGDIAEGYSVSREKKESFPLTVTSAQKNPTAFYLCASRANRQGAGYGYTFGSGTRLTVV.

The chain carries TRBV19 and TRBJ1-1; D possibly corresponds to TRBD1 (6 bases). There are 14 residues in the CDR3. The germline CDR1 and CDR2 sequences are LNHDA and SQIVND (reference sequence). The ends were cut back, 2 bases at V and 1 base at J, with 8 bases in the middle. The CDR3 loop reads CASSISQGNTEAFF. CDR3 sequence (DNA): TGTGCCAGTAGTATATCACAGGGGAACACTGAAGCTTTCTTT.

CDR3 sequence reads: CASSLDPVNTEAFF. CDR3 in DNA: TGCGCCAGCAGCTTGGACCCAGTGAACACTGAAGCTTTCTTT. The chain carries TRBV5-1 and TRBJ1-1, with unresolved D. CDR1 is SGHRS, CDR2 YFSETQ, per germline. V was pared by 0 bases and J by 0 bases, with 6 bases between. CDR3 length: 14 amino acids.

V is TRBV7-9 and J is TRBJ2-7; 8 bases are a match to TRBD1. Germline V gene lookup returns CDR1 SEHNR and CDR2 FQNEAQ (reference sequence). V lost 3 bases and J lost 3; bases outside the gene matches: 4. The CDR3 is 14 residues long. CDR3 protein: CASSFDRGVYEQYF. Here the CDR3 DNA reads TGTGCCAGCAGCTTTGACAGGGGAGTCTACGAGCAGTACTTC.

The genes are TRBV7-6 and TRBJ1-3, with a weak D call TRBD1 (5 bases). This CDR3 is 17 amino acids long. V lost 2 bases and J lost 2, with 16 bases in between. Germline CDR1 SGHVS, CDR2 FNYEAQ. CDR3 nucleotides: TGTGCCAGCAGCTTACTGACGACCCGGGGGACTGGAAACACCATATATTTT. Residues: CASSLLTTRGTGNTIYF. The full variable domain, with the rest looked up from reference TRBV7-6 and TRBJ1-3, is GAGVSQSPRYKVTKRGQDVALRCDPISGHVSLYWYRQALGQGPEFLTYFNYEAQQDKSGLPNDRFSAERPEGSISTLTIQRTEQRDSAMYRCASSLLTTRGTGNTIYFGEGSWLTVV.

The chain has TRBV10-3 and TRBJ1-2; 8 nucleotides line up with TRBD1. The CDR3 has 15 amino acids. Germline CDR1 is ENHRY and CDR2 is SYGVKD. J was trimmed by 4 bases and V by 2 bases; bases with no gene match: 6. CDR3 nucleotide sequence: TGTGCCATCAGTGAGAACGGACAGGGCGTCTATGGCTACACCTTC. Translating it yields CAISENGQGVYGYTF.

This sequence joins TRBV9 and TRBJ2-1; the match to TRBD2 covers 10 bases. This CDR3 spans 17 amino acids. Per the germline V gene, CDR1 is SGDLS and CDR2 is YYNGEE. Germline trimming cut 4 bases from V and 3 bases from J; bases unmatched to any gene: 10. CDR3 protein: CASSPRLLAGGYNEQFF. Here the CDR3 DNA reads TGTGCCAGCAGCCCCAGACTCTTAGCGGGAGGCTACAATGAGCAGTTCTTC.

This clone came up a few times. Other DNA sequences of this sample code for an identical CDR3. The chain links TRBV10-3 to TRBJ1-2; 7 bases match TRBD1. V was pared by 3 bases and J by 5 bases, with 3 bases of the junction left unmatched. There are 13 residues in the CDR3. Germline V lookup: CDR1 ENHRY, CDR2 SYGVKD. Here the CDR3 DNA reads TGTGCCATCAGTGATTCAGGGGGGTATGGCTACACCTTC. As protein: CAISDSGGYGYTF.

The chain employs TRBV4-1 and TRBJ1-1, with 8 bases matching TRBD1. V dropped 1 base and J dropped 0; count of bases not matched to a gene: 4. There are 16 residues in the CDR3. Looked up from germline, CDR1 is MGHRA and CDR2 is YSYEKL. CDR3 protein: CASSQGDRGMNTEAFF. The CDR3 nucleotides are TGCGCCAGCAGCCAAGGCGACAGGGGAATGAACACTGAAGCTTTCTTT.

The rearrangement links TRBV19 to TRBJ2-3; TRBD1 is a possible D gene (5 bases). Germline CDR1 LNHDA, CDR2 SQIVND (reference sequence). The CDR3 is 16 residues long. Trimming took off 2 bases at V and 0 bases at J, with 12 bases between the two ends. For the CDR3, the DNA is TGTGCCAGTAGTATATACGGCAGGGCTAGCACAGATACGCAGTATTTT. Translating it yields CASSIYGRASTDTQYF.

The chain has TRBV11-3 and TRBJ2-7, with TRBD2 matching over 9 bases. V shed 4 bases and J 3 bases; nucleotides not matched to a gene: 10. This CDR3 is 16 amino acids long. CDR1 is SGHNT and CDR2 is YENEEA in the germline V gene. The CDR3 sequence: CASSSATAGGNYEQYF. For the CDR3, the DNA is TGTGCCAGCAGCTCCGCTACGGCGGGGGGGAACTACGAGCAGTACTTC.

The V and J genes are TRBV6-5 and TRBJ1-1, with D uncertain. The V gene lost 7 bases and the J gene lost 4 bases, with 13 bases spanning the gap. Per the germline V gene, CDR1 is MNHEY and CDR2 is SVGAGI. The CDR3 covers 13 residues. CDR3: CASKRGEGTEAFF. The CDR3 DNA reads as TGTGCCAGCAAACGGGGAGAGGGCACTGAAGCTTTCTTT.

This sequence joins TRBV6-2 or TRBV6-3 and TRBJ2-5; 9 bases align to TRBD1. V lost 5 bases and J lost 0; bases outside the gene matches: 19. CDR3 length: 20 amino acids. The germline gives CDR1 MNHEY, CDR2 SVGEGT. In DNA, the CDR3 is TGTGCCAGCAGTCGGTCGGGACAGGGATTATTCGAGCGGTACCAAGAGACCCAGTACTTC. Translating gives CASSRSGQGLFERYQETQYF.